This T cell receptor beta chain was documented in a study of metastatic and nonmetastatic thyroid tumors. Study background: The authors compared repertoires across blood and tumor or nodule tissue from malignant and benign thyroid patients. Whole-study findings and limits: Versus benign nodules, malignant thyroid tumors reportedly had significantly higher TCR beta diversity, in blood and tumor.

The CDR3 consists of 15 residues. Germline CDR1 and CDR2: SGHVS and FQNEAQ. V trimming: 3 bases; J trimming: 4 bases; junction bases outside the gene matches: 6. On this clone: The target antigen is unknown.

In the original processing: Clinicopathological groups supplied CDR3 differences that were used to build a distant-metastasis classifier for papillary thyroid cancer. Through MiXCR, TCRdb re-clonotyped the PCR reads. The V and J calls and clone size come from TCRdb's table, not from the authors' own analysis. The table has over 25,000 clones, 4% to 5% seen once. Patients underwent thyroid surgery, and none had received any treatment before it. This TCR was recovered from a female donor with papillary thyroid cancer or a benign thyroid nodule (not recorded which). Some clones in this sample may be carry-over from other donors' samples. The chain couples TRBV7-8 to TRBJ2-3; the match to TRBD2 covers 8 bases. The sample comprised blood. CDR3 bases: TGTGCCAGCAGCTTCAGACTAGCGCGCGCAGATACGCAGTATTTT. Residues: CASSFRLARADTQYF.